The 32 T cell receptor beta chains below all came from one sample that was sequenced in a study of blood T cell repertoires in COVID-19. The data were produced by immunoSEQ multiplex PCR, yet TCRdb's version contains in-frame clones alone and is incomplete. The sample has roughly 260,000 clones, roughly 80% seen once. Sequencing was done on a sample of peripheral blood. These receptors came from a woman aged 40-49 years with active or convalescent COVID-19.

V gene TRBV7-8 combines with J gene TRBJ1-5, with 8 bases lining up with TRBD1. Trimming at V came to 6 bases and at J to 2 bases, leaving 15 bases not matched to a gene. This CDR3 has 18 amino acids. Germline V CDR1 and CDR2: SGHVS, FQNEAQ. DNA for the CDR3: TGTGCCAGCAGTTTCGTTGGACAGGGTATCGGAGGCAATCAGCCCCAGCATTTT. This codes for CASSFVGQGIGGNQPQHF.

The chain joins TRBV10-1 to TRBJ1-5; 8 nucleotides line up with TRBD1. CDR1 and CDR2 from the germline V gene are WNHNN and SYGVQD (reference sequence). The V gene end was trimmed by 7 bases and the J gene end by 0 bases; junction bases not matched to a gene: 5. This CDR3 has 15 residues. CDR3 bases: TGCGCCAGCATCGACAGGGGCGATAGCAATCAGCCCCAGCATTTT. Translating gives CASIDRGDSNQPQHF.

The chain is built from TRBV10-3 and TRBJ2-7; 7 bases are a match to TRBD1. Germline V gene lookup returns CDR1 ENHRY and CDR2 SYGVKD. The V gene end was trimmed by 8 bases and the J gene end by 1 base; junction bases not matched to a gene: 14. This CDR3 has 16 residues. For the CDR3, the DNA is TGTGCCATCTCCCCCCTAGGGGGCCTCATATCCTACGAGCAGTACTTC. Translation gives CAISPLGGLISYEQYF.

The chain uses TRBV11-2 and TRBJ2-5; 11 bases align to TRBD1. V lost 5 bases to trimming and J lost 1 base; unmatched junction nucleotides: 3. CDR1 is SGHAT and CDR2 is FQNNGV in the germline V gene. The CDR3 runs 15 residues. The CDR3 nucleotides are TGTGCCAGCAGCCCCGGACAGGGGGCCCAAGAGACCCAGTACTTC. It specifies CASSPGQGAQETQYF. Together with reference TRBV11-2 and TRBJ2-5, the CDR3 gives the full variable domain: EAGVAQSPRYKIIEKRQSVAFWCNPISGHATLYWYQQILGQGPKLLIQFQNNGVVDDSQLPKDRFSAERLKGVDSTLKIQPAKLEDSAVYLCASSPGQGAQETQYFGPGTRLLVL.

The genes are TRBV18 and TRBJ2-4; 14 nucleotides line up with TRBD2. V gave up 4 bases and J gave up 5 bases; unmatched junction bases: 1. The CDR3 has 15 residues. In germline, CDR1 is KGHSH, CDR2 LQKENI. The CDR3 here is CASSRTSGGQNIQYF. CDR3 nucleotides: TGTGCCAGCTCACGGACTAGCGGGGGGCAAAACATTCAGTACTTC.

This chain joins TRBV28 and TRBJ1-5; no clear D. V was clipped by 4 bases and J by 5 bases, with 6 bases between them. Germline V gene sequence: CDR1 MDHEN, CDR2 SYDVKM. The CDR3 totals 12 residues. CDR3 loop: CASSSPDQPQHF. CDR3 nucleotides: TGTGCCAGCAGTTCCCCCGATCAGCCCCAGCATTTT. The full variable domain, rest sourced from reference TRBV28 and TRBJ1-5, is DVKVTQSSRYLVKRTGEKVFLECVQDMDHENMFWYRQDPGLGLRLIYFSYDVKMKEKGDIPEGYSVSREKKERFSLILESASTNQTSMYLCASSSPDQPQHFGDGTRLSIL.

Regarding this clone: Within the sample, other DNA sequences also encode this same CDR3. This chain links TRBV30 with TRBJ1-5, with unresolved D. The CDR3 spans 12 residues. The germline V gene encodes CDR1 GTSNPN and CDR2 SVGIG (reference sequence). Trimming removed 5 bases from V and 0 bases from J, with 5 bases in between. The CDR3 DNA reads as TGTGCCTGGGCCTATAGCAATCAGCCCCAGCATTTT. It is translated as CAWAYSNQPQHF.

The chain employs TRBV24-1 and TRBJ2-1; 10 bases match TRBD1. Looked up from germline, CDR1 is KGHDR and CDR2 is SFDVKD. This CDR3 region has 14 residues. V gave up 7 bases and J gave up 5 bases; unmatched junction bases: 4. The CDR3 DNA reads TGTGCCACCAGAGGACAGGGGGGACACAATGAGCAGTTCTTC. It is translated as CATRGQGGHNEQFF.

The chain carries TRBV30 and TRBJ1-6, with D maybe TRBD1 (6 bases). Germline V gene sequence: CDR1 GTSNPN, CDR2 SVGIG (reference sequence). V dropped 7 bases and J dropped 18 bases, with 28 bases sitting between them. The CDR3 spans 14 residues. CDR3 protein: CAYGGGRELSIPHF. In DNA, the CDR3 is TGTGCCTACGGCGGGGGCCGGGAGCTATCCATTCCCCACTTT.

V and J are TRBV18 and TRBJ2-7, with D perhaps TRBD1 (7 bases). V lost 5 bases, J lost 3 bases, and 17 bases lay in between. Germline loops: CDR1 KGHSH, CDR2 LQKENI. The CDR3 length is 15 residues. DNA of the CDR3: TGTGCCAGCTCAGCGGGACAGCGAGAACTCTACGAGCAGTACGTC. It yields the protein CASSAGQRELYEQYV.

The chain recombines TRBV18 with TRBJ1-2; 7 bases are shared with TRBD1. Germline CDR1 is KGHSH and CDR2 is LQKENI. V lost 3 bases to trimming and J lost 8 bases; unmatched junction nucleotides: 9. The CDR3 is 14 amino acids. DNA for the CDR3: TGTGCCAGCTCACCGGGACAGCTCGAAGGGGGCTACACCTTC. Its protein is CASSPGQLEGGYTF.

J is TRBJ1-1 and V is TRBV6-5; 7 bases align to TRBD1. In germline, CDR1 is MNHEY, CDR2 SVGAGI. The CDR3 runs 12 residues. V trimming: 8 bases; J trimming: 8 bases; junction bases outside the gene matches: 8. The CDR3 DNA reads TGTGCCAGCCATGGGACAGCCTCCGAAGCTTTCTTT. Translating gives CASHGTASEAFF.

A few counts support this clone. The CDR3 region is CASSPSGTGVYEQYV. CDR3 nucleotide sequence: TGCGCCAGCAGCCCGTCGGGGACAGGGGTTTACGAGCAGTACGTC. The V call is TRBV5-1, the J call TRBJ2-7; 10 positions agree with TRBD1. The trim removed 4 bases at V and 4 bases at J, leaving 8 bases unmatched. From germline, CDR1 is SGHRS and CDR2 YFSETQ. The CDR3 covers 15 residues.

This clone was observed a handful of times. The V gene is TRBV7-3, the J gene TRBJ2-2, with no clear D. The V gene lost 0 bases and the J gene lost 6 bases, with 5 bases spanning the gap. CDR1 and CDR2 from the germline V gene are SGHTA and FQGTGA. This CDR3 region has 13 residues. The CDR3 reads CASSLTYPGELFF. CDR3 in DNA: TGTGCCAGCAGCTTAACGTATCCCGGGGAGCTGTTTTTT.

This clone was seen more than once but under ten times. V is TRBV5-6 and J is TRBJ2-7, with D possibly matching TRBD1 (6 bases). With 4 bases removed from V and 2 bases from J, the gap between germline ends came to 19 bases. This CDR3 is 16 amino acids long. The germline V gene has CDR1 SGHDT and CDR2 YYEEEE. The CDR3: CASSPVPGTFAYEQYV. In DNA form, the CDR3 reads TGTGCCAGCAGCCCGGTTCCGGGGACATTTGCCTACGAGCAGTACGTC.

The V and J genes are TRBV10-3 and TRBJ1-2; D may be TRBD1 (5 bases). This CDR3 comprises 15 residues. Trimming took 10 bases from V and 5 from J, leaving 23 bases between them. Germline V lookup: CDR1 ENHRY, CDR2 SYGVKD. CDR3 in DNA: TGTGCCACCCTAGGACTTATCGGGGGAACTTATGGCTACACCTTC. Amino acid sequence: CATLGLIGGTYGYTF.

The V and J genes are TRBV5-6 and TRBJ2-1; 7 positions agree with TRBD2. Losses at the gene ends were 4 bases for V and 2 bases for J; bases not matched to a gene: 0. This CDR3 spans 13 amino acids. Germline-derived CDR1 and CDR2 are SGHDT and YYEEEE. The CDR3 reads CASSGGAYNEQFF. The CDR3 region has the DNA TGTGCCAGCAGCGGGGGGGCCTACAATGAGCAGTTCTTC.

This rearrangement joins TRBV7-9 to TRBJ2-3; 8 nucleotides align to TRBD2. The CDR3 contains 16 residues. Germline trimming cut 5 bases from V and 0 bases from J; bases unmatched to any gene: 7. Germline CDR1 reads SEHNR; CDR2 reads FQNEAQ (reference sequence). CDR3 protein: CASSPGRGYSTDTQYF. In DNA, the CDR3 is TGTGCCAGCAGCCCCGGGAGGGGGTATAGCACAGATACGCAGTATTTT.

This clone was picked up a small number of times. The chain combines TRBV10-2 with TRBJ2-6; a weak D match, TRBD1 (5 bases). Deletions cut 6 bases from V and 0 bases from J, with 9 bases between. CDR3 length equals 15 residues. Germline V CDR1 and CDR2: WSHSY, SAAADI. The CDR3: CASRGAISGANVLTF. For the CDR3, the DNA is TGCGCCAGCAGAGGGGCCATCTCTGGGGCCAACGTCCTGACTTTC.

This rearrangement joins TRBV5-3 to TRBJ2-2; the match to TRBD1 covers 9 bases. TRBV5-3 has ORF status, its function being uncertain. Trimming at V came to 3 bases and at J to 3 bases, leaving 12 bases not matched to a gene. The CDR3 totals 18 residues. The CDR3: CARSWTLGQGKDTGELFF. CDR3 nucleotides: TGTGCCAGAAGCTGGACACTCGGACAGGGGAAGGACACCGGGGAGCTGTTTTTT.

This clone was found a few times. The chain carries TRBV11-2 and TRBJ1-2; 7 nucleotides match TRBD1. Germline V gene sequence: CDR1 SGHAT, CDR2 FQNNGV. This CDR3 is built from 15 residues. After removal of 5 bases from V and 2 bases from J, the junction contained 8 bases not matched to a gene. The CDR3 is CASSQGRGFNYGYTF. CDR3 nucleotide sequence: TGTGCCAGCAGCCAAGGCAGGGGGTTCAACTATGGCTACACCTTC.

In regard to this clone: Other nucleotide sequences from this sample produce the same CDR3. The J gene is TRBJ1-6, the V gene TRBV30, with TRBD1 as a possible D gene (5 bases). Trimming removed 1 base at V and 7 bases at J, with 8 bases between. The length of the CDR3 is 13 residues. Germline V gene data show CDR1 as GTSNPN and CDR2 as SVGIG (reference sequence). In DNA form, the CDR3 reads TGTGCCTGGAGTGGGCAGGGCAATTCACCCCTCCACTTT. Its protein is CAWSGQGNSPLHF.

The chain has TRBV10-3 and TRBJ1-6; D might be TRBD1 (6 bases). This CDR3 has 14 amino acids. With 6 bases removed from V and 5 bases from J, the gap between germline ends came to 11 bases. Germline CDR1 ENHRY, CDR2 SYGVKD. Here the CDR3 reads CAISGRQDNSPLHF. CDR3 DNA sequence: TGTGCCATCAGCGGCAGACAGGATAATTCACCCCTCCACTTT.

The V call is TRBV10-3, the J call TRBJ1-3; perhaps TRBD1 as D (6 bases). V lost 2 bases and J 2 bases, leaving 10 bases between the germline ends. The CDR3 length is 15 residues. Germline assignment: CDR1 ENHRY and CDR2 SYGVKD. The DNA of the CDR3 is TGTGCCATCAGTGAGGGGGGGGGCCCTGGAAACACCATATATTTT. Translation: CAISEGGGPGNTIYF.

This clone came up once. The V and J genes are TRBV10-3 and TRBJ1-5; 8 nucleotides align to TRBD1. The CDR3 is made up of 14 amino acids. V lost 10 bases, J lost 0 bases, and 5 bases stayed unmatched. Per the germline V gene, CDR1 is ENHRY and CDR2 is SYGVKD. The CDR3 spells CATTGEYSNQPQHF. In nucleotides, the CDR3 is TGTGCCACGACAGGGGAGTATAGCAATCAGCCCCAGCATTTT.

The chain recombines TRBV4-2 with TRBJ2-1, with 9 bases fitting TRBD2. CDR1 and CDR2 (germline): LGHNA, YNFKEQ. This CDR3 comprises 17 residues. Trimming took 0 bases from V and 9 from J; bases not matched to a gene: 12. CDR3 nucleotides: TGTGCCAGCAGCCAAGATCTTAACCTAGCGGGGAATGGTGAGCAGTTCTTC. It encodes CASSQDLNLAGNGEQFF.

The rearrangement links TRBV5-6 to TRBJ1-1; no clear D gene. Trimming cost V 0 bases and J 4 bases, with 7 bases left between them. Germline values: CDR1 SGHDT, CDR2 YYEEEE. The CDR3 contains 13 residues. CDR3 DNA: TGTGCCAGCAGCTTGGCAGGACTCACTGAAGCTTTCTTT. Translation: CASSLAGLTEAFF.

The chain is built from TRBV2 and TRBJ1-5, with D hard to call. The ends were cut back, 6 bases at V and 4 bases at J, with 16 bases in the middle. Germline loops: CDR1 SNHLY, CDR2 FYNNEI. The CDR3 sequence is 15 residues long. CDR3 region: CASRWGGVVNQPQHF. In DNA form, the CDR3 reads TGTGCCAGCAGGTGGGGAGGAGTGGTAAATCAGCCCCAGCATTTT.

This clone has more than one count but fewer than ten. This rearrangement joins TRBV6-1 to TRBJ2-1, with a weak D call TRBD2 (5 bases). The CDR3 spans 15 residues. Trimming took off 2 bases at V and 1 base at J, with 9 bases between the two ends. Germline CDR1 MNHNS, CDR2 SASEGT. This CDR3 reads CASSEPGVSYNEQFF. As DNA, the CDR3 is TGTGCCAGCAGTGAACCCGGGGTATCCTACAATGAGCAGTTCTTC.

A remark on this clone: The same CDR3 also results from other DNA sequences found in this sample. The rearrangement links TRBV29-1 to TRBJ1-5, with D tentatively TRBD1 (6 bases). V dropped 4 bases and J dropped 4 bases, with 11 bases sitting between them. The length of the CDR3 is 13 residues. Germline V CDR1 and CDR2: SQVTM, ANQGSEA. CDR3 nucleotides: TGCAGCGTTGGAGGGGGGGGGAATCAGCCCCAGCATTTT. It codes for CSVGGGGNQPQHF.

The CDR3 reads CASSPIVDSPLHF. CDR3 bases: TGTGCCAGCTCACCAATTGTCGATTCACCCCTCCACTTT. The chain couples TRBV18 to TRBJ1-6; D unresolved. There are 13 residues in the CDR3. Germline-derived CDR1 and CDR2 are KGHSH and LQKENI. The germline V and J ends were trimmed by 2 bases and 8 bases, with 7 bases remaining between them.

The chain uses TRBV9 and TRBJ2-6, with 12 bases aligning to TRBD1. Germline V gene lookup returns CDR1 SGDLS and CDR2 YYNGEE. CDR3 length: 19 amino acids. The J segment lost 0 bases and the V segment lost 3 bases, leaving 7 bases of the junction unmatched. In nucleotides, the CDR3 is TGTGCCAGCAGCGACTCACGGGACAGGGGGCCCTCTGGGGCCAACGTCCTGACTTTC. Translating gives CASSDSRDRGPSGANVLTF.